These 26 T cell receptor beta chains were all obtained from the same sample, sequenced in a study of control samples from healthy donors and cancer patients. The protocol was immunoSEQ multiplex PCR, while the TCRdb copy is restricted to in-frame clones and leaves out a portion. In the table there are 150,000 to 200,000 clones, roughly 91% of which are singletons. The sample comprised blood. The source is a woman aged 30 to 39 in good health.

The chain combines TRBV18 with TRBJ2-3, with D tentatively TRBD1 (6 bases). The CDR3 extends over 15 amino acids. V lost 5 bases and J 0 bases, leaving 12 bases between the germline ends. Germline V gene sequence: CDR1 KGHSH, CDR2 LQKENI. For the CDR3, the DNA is TGTGCCAGCTCATACAGGGTTACTAGCACAGATACGCAGTATTTT. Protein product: CASSYRVTSTDTQYF.

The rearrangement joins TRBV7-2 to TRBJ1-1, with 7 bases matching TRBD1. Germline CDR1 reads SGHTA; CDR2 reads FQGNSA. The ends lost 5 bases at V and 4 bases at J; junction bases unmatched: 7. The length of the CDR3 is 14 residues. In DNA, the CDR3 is TGTGCCAGCAGCGACCAAGGGGGCGTCACTGAAGCTTTCTTT. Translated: CASSDQGGVTEAFF. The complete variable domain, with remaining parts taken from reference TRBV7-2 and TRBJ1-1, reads GAGVSQSPSNKVTEKGKDVELRCDPISGHTALYWYRQSLGQGLEFLIYFQGNSAPDKSGLPSDRFSAERTGGSVSTLTIQRTQQEDSAVYLCASSDQGGVTEAFFGQGTRLTVV.

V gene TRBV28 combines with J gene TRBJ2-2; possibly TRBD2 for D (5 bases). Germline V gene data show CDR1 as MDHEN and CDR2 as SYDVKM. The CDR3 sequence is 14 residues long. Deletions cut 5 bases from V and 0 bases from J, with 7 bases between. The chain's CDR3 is CASSPDSNTGELFF. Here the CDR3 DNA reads TGTGCCAGCAGTCCGGACTCGAACACCGGGGAGCTGTTTTTT.

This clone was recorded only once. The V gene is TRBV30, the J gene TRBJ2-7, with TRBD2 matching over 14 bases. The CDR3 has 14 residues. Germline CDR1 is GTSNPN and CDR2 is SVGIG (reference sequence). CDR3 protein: CARGTSGSGHEQYF. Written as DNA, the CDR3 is TGTGCACGGGGGACTAGCGGGAGCGGCCACGAGCAGTACTTC.

The CDR3 bases are TGCAGCGTTGGGGAGGGGAACACTGAAGCTTTCTTT. It specifies CSVGEGNTEAFF. The chain employs TRBV29-1 and TRBJ1-1; D gene unclear. The V end was cut by 4 bases, the J end by 1 base, with 7 bases between. The CDR3 has 12 residues. Germline V CDR1 and CDR2: SQVTM, ANQGSEA.

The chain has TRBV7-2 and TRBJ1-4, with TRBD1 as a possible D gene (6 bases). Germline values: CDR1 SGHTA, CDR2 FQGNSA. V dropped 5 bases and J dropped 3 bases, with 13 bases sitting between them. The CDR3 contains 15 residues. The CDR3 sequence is CASSTRQAPNEKLFF. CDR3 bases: TGTGCCAGCAGCACTAGACAGGCACCTAATGAAAAACTGTTTTTT.

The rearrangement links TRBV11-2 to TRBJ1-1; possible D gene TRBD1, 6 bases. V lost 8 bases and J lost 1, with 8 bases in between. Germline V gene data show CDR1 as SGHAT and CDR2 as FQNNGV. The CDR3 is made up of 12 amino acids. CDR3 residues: CASQQGNTEAFF. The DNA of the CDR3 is TGTGCCAGCCAACAGGGGAACACTGAAGCTTTCTTT.

The CDR3 here is CASTLTGAGANVLTF. The CDR3 DNA is TGTGCCAGCACCCTCACAGGGGCTGGGGCCAACGTCCTGACTTTC. The chain employs TRBV6-6 and TRBJ2-6; TRBD1 matches at 7 bases. The CDR3 has 15 amino acids. With 7 bases clipped from V and 2 bases from J, the junction kept 5 bases outside the gene matches. CDR1 is MNHNY, CDR2 SVGAGI, per germline (reference sequence).

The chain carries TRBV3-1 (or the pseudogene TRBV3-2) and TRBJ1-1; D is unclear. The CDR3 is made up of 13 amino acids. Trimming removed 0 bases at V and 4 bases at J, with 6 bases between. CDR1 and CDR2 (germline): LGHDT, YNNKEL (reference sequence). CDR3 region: CASSQDLSTEAFF. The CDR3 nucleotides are TGTGCCAGCAGCCAAGATCTGAGCACTGAAGCTTTCTTT.

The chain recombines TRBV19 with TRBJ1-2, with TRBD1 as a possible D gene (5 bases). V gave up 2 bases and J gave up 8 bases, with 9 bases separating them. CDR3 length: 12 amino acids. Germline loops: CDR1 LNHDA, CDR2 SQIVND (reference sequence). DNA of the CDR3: TGTGCCAGTAGTATAAGCAGGGAGGGCTACACCTTC. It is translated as CASSISREGYTF.

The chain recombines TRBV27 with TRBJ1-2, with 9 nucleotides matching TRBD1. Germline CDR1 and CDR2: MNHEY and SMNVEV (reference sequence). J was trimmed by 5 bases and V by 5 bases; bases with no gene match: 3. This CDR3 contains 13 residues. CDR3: CASSPGQGYGYTF. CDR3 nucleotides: TGTGCCAGCAGTCCGGGACAGGGATATGGCTACACCTTC.

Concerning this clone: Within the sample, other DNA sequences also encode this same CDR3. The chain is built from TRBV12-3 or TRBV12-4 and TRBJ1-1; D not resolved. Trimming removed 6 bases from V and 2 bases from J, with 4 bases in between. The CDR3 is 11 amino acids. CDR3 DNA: TGTGCCAGCAGAAGAAACACTGAAGCTTTCTTT. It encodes CASRRNTEAFF.

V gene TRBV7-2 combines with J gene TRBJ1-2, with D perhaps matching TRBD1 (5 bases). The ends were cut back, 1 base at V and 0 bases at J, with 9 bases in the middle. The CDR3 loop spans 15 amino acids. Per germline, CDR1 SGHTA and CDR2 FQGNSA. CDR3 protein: CASSLEPGPNYGYTF. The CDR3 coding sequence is TGTGCCAGCAGCTTAGAGCCAGGGCCTAACTATGGCTACACCTTC.

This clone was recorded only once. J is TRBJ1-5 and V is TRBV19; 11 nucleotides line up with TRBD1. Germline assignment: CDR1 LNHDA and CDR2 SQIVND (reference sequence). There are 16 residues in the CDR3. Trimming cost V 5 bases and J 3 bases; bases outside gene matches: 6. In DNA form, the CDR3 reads TGTGCCAGTAGTGCGACGGGACAGGGGGTCAATCAGCCCCAGCATTTT. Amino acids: CASSATGQGVNQPQHF.

CDR3 sequence: CASKVGWSGAYNEQFF. CDR3 sequence (DNA): TGTGCCTCGAAGGTTGGGTGGAGTGGGGCCTACAATGAGCAGTTCTTC. The chain uses TRBV30 and TRBJ2-1; D ambiguous. The CDR3 spans 16 residues. Germline CDR1 reads GTSNPN; CDR2 reads SVGIG (reference sequence). V lost 7 bases and J lost 2, with 21 bases in between.

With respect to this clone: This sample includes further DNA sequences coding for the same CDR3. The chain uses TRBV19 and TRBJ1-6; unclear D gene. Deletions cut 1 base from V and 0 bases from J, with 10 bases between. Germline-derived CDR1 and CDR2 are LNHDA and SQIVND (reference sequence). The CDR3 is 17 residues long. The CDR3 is CASSIGDSSSYNSPLHF. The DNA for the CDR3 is TGTGCCAGTAGTATAGGAGACTCCAGCTCCTATAATTCACCCCTCCACTTT.

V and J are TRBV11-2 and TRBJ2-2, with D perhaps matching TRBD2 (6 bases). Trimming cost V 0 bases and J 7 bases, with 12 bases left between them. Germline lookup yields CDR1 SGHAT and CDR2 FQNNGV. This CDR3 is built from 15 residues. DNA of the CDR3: TGTGCCAGCAGCTTAGATGCGGGGCAGGGCGGGGAGCTGTTTTTT. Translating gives CASSLDAGQGGELFF.

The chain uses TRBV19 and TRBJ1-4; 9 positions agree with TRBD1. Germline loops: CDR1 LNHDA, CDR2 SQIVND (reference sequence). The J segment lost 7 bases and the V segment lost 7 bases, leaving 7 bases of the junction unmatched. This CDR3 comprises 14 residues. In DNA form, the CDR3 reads TGTGCCAGTACCCCGGACAGGGGAACTGAAAAACTGTTTTTT. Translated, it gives CASTPDRGTEKLFF.

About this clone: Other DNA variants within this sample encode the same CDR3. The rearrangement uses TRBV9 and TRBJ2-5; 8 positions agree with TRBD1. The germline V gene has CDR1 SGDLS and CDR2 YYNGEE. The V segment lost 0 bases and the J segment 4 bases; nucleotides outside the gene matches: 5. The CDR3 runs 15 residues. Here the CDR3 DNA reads TGTGCCAGCAGCGTAGCAGGACAGGGAGTAGAGACCCAGTACTTC. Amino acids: CASSVAGQGVETQYF. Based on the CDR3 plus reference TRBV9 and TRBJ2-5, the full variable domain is DSGVTQTPKHLITATGQRVTLRCSPRSGDLSVYWYQQSLDQGLQFLIQYYNGEERAKGNILERFSAQQFPDLHSELNLSSLELGDSALYFCASSVAGQGVETQYFGPGTRLLVL.

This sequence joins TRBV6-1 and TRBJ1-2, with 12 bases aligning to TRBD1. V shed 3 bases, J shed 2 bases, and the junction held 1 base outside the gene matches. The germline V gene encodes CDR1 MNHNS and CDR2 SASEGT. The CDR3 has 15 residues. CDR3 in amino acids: CASSEGTGGNYGYTF. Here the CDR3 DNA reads TGTGCCAGCAGTGAGGGGACAGGGGGCAACTATGGCTACACCTTC.

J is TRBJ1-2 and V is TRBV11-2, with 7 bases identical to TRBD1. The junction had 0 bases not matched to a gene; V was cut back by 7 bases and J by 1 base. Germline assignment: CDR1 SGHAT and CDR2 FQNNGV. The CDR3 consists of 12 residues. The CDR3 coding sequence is TGTGCCAGCAACAGGGGTAACTATGGCTACACCTTC. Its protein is CASNRGNYGYTF.

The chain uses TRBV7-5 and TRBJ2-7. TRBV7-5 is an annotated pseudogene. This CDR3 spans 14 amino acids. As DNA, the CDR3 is TGTGCCAGAAGCTTAGCGGACCATCCCTACGAGCAGTACTTC. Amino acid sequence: CARSLADHPYEQYF.

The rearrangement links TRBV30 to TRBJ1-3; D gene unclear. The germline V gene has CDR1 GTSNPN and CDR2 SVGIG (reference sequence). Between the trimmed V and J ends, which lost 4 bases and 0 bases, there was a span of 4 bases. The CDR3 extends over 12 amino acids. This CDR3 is CAWTGSGNTIYF. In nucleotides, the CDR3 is TGTGCCTGGACAGGCTCTGGAAACACCATATATTTT.

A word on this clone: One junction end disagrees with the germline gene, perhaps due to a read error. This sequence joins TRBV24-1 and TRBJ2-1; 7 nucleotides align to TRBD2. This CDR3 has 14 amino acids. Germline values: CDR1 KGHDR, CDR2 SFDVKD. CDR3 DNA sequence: TGTGCCACCAGTGATTACCGGGACTACGATGAGCAGTTCTTC. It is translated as CATSDYRDYDEQFF.

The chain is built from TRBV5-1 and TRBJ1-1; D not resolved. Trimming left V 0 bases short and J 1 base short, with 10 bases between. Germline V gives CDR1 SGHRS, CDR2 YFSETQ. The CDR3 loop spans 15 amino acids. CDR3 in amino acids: CASSLVPGSNTEAFF. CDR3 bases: TGCGCCAGCAGCTTGGTTCCGGGTTCGAACACTGAAGCTTTCTTT.

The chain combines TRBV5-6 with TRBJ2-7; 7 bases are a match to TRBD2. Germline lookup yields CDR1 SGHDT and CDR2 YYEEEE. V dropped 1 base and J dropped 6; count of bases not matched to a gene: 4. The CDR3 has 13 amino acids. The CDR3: CASSLWGGSEQYF. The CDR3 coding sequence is TGTGCCAGCAGCTTGTGGGGGGGTAGCGAGCAGTACTTC.